A selection of T cell receptor beta chains follows, all from one sample in a study of immune characterization of retroperitoneal liposarcoma. TCRdb re-analysed the PCR reads in MiXCR, keeping a single row per CDR3 protein. The table lists approximately 11,000 distinct CDR3 sequences, 25% to 30% of them singletons, with just under 8.5% in the top ten. Sequencing was done on a sample of tumor tissue. The receptors come from a male donor with retroperitoneal liposarcoma. The CDR3 runs from the conserved cysteine through the conserved F or W. Fields, in order: D gene, J gene, V gene, clone size, CDR3 DNA, CDR3 protein. The D gene is left open where the match is weak. Rows give clone size only sometimes, using once, few, many, or a class for an expanded clone.

d_gene: .; j_gene: TRBJ2-4; v_gene: TRBV6-6; abundance: few; CDR3nt: TGTGCCAGCAGTTTCGCCGACGCTCGTGTAGCCAAAAACATTCAGTACTTC; CDR3aa: CASSFADARVAKNIQYF
d_gene: .; j_gene: TRBJ2-3; v_gene: TRBV6-1; abundance: .; CDR3nt: TGTGCCAGCAGTGAAGCTGGGTTAGATACGCAGTATTTT; CDR3aa: CASSEAGLDTQYF
d_gene: .; j_gene: TRBJ1-1; v_gene: TRBV6-1; abundance: many; CDR3nt: TGTGCCAGCAGCCCGATACCGGGGGGGGGGACTGAAGCTTTCTTT; CDR3aa: CASSPIPGGGTEAFF
d_gene: .; j_gene: TRBJ2-1; v_gene: TRBV11-1; abundance: few; CDR3nt: TGTGCAACAGGGATCTCCTACAATGAGCAGTTCTTC; CDR3aa: CATGISYNEQFF
d_gene: .; j_gene: TRBJ2-1; v_gene: TRBV7-6; abundance: .; CDR3nt: TGTGCCAGCAGCCCCCTCCCATCCAATGAGCAGTTCTTC; CDR3aa: CASSPLPSNEQFF
d_gene: TRBD1; j_gene: TRBJ2-1; v_gene: TRBV27; abundance: .; CDR3nt: TGTGCCAGCAGTTCTAACCGGGACAGGGGTTACAATGAGCAGTTCTTC; CDR3aa: CASSSNRDRGYNEQFF
d_gene: .; j_gene: TRBJ2-2; v_gene: TRBV27; abundance: .; CDR3nt: TGTGCCAGCAGTTTGATTACTAGCGGGGAGCTGTTTTTT; CDR3aa: CASSLITSGELFF
d_gene: TRBD2; j_gene: TRBJ2-1; v_gene: TRBV7-8; abundance: many; CDR3nt: TGTGCCAGCAGCTGGGCCTTCGGGAGGGCCTACGAGCAGTTCTTC; CDR3aa: CASSWAFGRAYEQFF
d_gene: .; j_gene: TRBJ2-4; v_gene: TRBV12-3/TRBV12-4; abundance: few; CDR3nt: TGTGCCAGCAGTTTATCTCCTCTTCCCCAAGTAGGCATTCAGTACTTC; CDR3aa: CASSLSPLPQVGIQYF
d_gene: .; j_gene: TRBJ1-2; v_gene: TRBV7-6; abundance: many; CDR3nt: TGTGCCAGCAGCCCCGTCAGGGAAAGCTATGGCTACACCTTC; CDR3aa: CASSPVRESYGYTF
d_gene: .; j_gene: TRBJ2-1; v_gene: TRBV6-6; abundance: few; CDR3nt: TGTGCCAGCAGTTACTCTGGCGGGACTTCCTACGAGCAGTTCTTC; CDR3aa: CASSYSGGTSYEQFF
d_gene: TRBD1; j_gene: TRBJ2-1; v_gene: TRBV7-2; abundance: many; CDR3nt: TGTGCCAGCAGCGCCGACAGGGGGGCCTACAATGAGCAGTTCTTC; CDR3aa: CASSADRGAYNEQFF
d_gene: TRBD2; j_gene: TRBJ2-3; v_gene: TRBV6-1; abundance: .; CDR3nt: TGTGCCGGAAGACTAGCGGGGGGAGGAGATACGCAGTATTTT; CDR3aa: CAGRLAGGGDTQYF
d_gene: .; j_gene: TRBJ2-7; v_gene: TRBV7-2; abundance: medium-sized; CDR3nt: TGTGCCAGCAGCTTAGAAGGAAGCGAGCAGTACTTC; CDR3aa: CASSLEGSEQYF
d_gene: .; j_gene: TRBJ2-1; v_gene: TRBV6-1; abundance: many; CDR3nt: TGTGCCAGCTTCGCATCCGCCGGCAGTGAGCAGTTCTTC; CDR3aa: CASFASAGSEQFF
d_gene: .; j_gene: TRBJ2-3; v_gene: TRBV11-3; abundance: .; CDR3nt: TGTGCCAGCAGCTTTGAGGGGCCCACAGATACGCAGTATTTT; CDR3aa: CASSFEGPTDTQYF
d_gene: TRBD1; j_gene: TRBJ1-1; v_gene: TRBV6-6; abundance: .; CDR3nt: TGTGCCAGCAGTTACTCGACTGCCGGGACAGGGAACACTGAAGCTTTCTTT; CDR3aa: CASSYSTAGTGNTEAFF
d_gene: .; j_gene: TRBJ2-1; v_gene: TRBV7-2; abundance: few; CDR3nt: TGTGCCAGCAGCTCCAGAACATTCGTCTACGAGCAGTTCTTC; CDR3aa: CASSSRTFVYEQFF
d_gene: TRBD1; j_gene: TRBJ1-6; v_gene: TRBV12-3/TRBV12-4; abundance: many; CDR3nt: TGTGCCAGCAACGGACAGGGAGGCAATTCACCCCTCCACTTT; CDR3aa: CASNGQGGNSPLHF
d_gene: TRBD1; j_gene: TRBJ1-5; v_gene: TRBV7-2; abundance: few; CDR3nt: TGTGCCAGCAGCCCCGACAGGGTACAGCCCCAGCATTTT; CDR3aa: CASSPDRVQPQHF
d_gene: .; j_gene: TRBJ2-1; v_gene: TRBV6-1; abundance: medium-sized; CDR3nt: TGTGCCAGCATAATAGGGACTTCCTACAATGAGCAGTTCTTC; CDR3aa: CASIIGTSYNEQFF
d_gene: TRBD2; j_gene: TRBJ2-1; v_gene: TRBV6-1; abundance: medium-sized; CDR3nt: TGTGCCGGAGCCCCGGGACTAGCGGGTGATGGGACCCAGTTCTTC; CDR3aa: CAGAPGLAGDGTQFF
d_gene: TRBD1; j_gene: TRBJ2-5; v_gene: TRBV5-4; abundance: few; CDR3nt: TGTGCCAGCAGCACAGGACAGGGAGAGACCCAGTACTTC; CDR3aa: CASSTGQGETQYF
d_gene: TRBD2; j_gene: TRBJ2-7; v_gene: TRBV6-1; abundance: medium-sized; CDR3nt: TGTGCCAGCAGTGACCCGGGGGGGGAGCAGTACTTC; CDR3aa: CASSDPGGEQYF
d_gene: .; j_gene: TRBJ2-1; v_gene: TRBV12-3/TRBV12-4; abundance: many; CDR3nt: TGTGCCAGCAGTTTAGAGGGGGTTGAGCAGTTCTTC; CDR3aa: CASSLEGVEQFF
d_gene: .; j_gene: TRBJ2-2; v_gene: TRBV27; abundance: once; CDR3nt: TGTGCCAGCACTTCGGGGGCCGGGGAGCTGTTTTTT; CDR3aa: CASTSGAGELFF
d_gene: .; j_gene: TRBJ2-3; v_gene: TRBV7-2; abundance: few; CDR3nt: TGTGCCAGCAGCTCCTTAGCGCGAAGCACAGATACGCAGTATTTT; CDR3aa: CASSSLARSTDTQYF
d_gene: TRBD1; j_gene: TRBJ2-1; v_gene: TRBV6-1; abundance: few; CDR3nt: TGTGCCAGCAGTGAATTGACAGGGGGCTCCTACGAGCAGTTCTTC; CDR3aa: CASSELTGGSYEQFF
d_gene: .; j_gene: TRBJ1-5; v_gene: TRBV4-1; abundance: few; CDR3nt: TGCGCCAGCAGCCAAGGAACAGGCCGGGGCCAGCCCCAGCATTTT; CDR3aa: CASSQGTGRGQPQHF
d_gene: TRBD2; j_gene: TRBJ2-1; v_gene: TRBV12-3/TRBV12-4; abundance: .; CDR3nt: TGTGCCAGCAGTCCCAGGGCTAGCGGGGGGCACAATGAGCAGTTCTTC; CDR3aa: CASSPRASGGHNEQFF
d_gene: TRBD1; j_gene: TRBJ2-3; v_gene: TRBV6-8; abundance: .; CDR3nt: TGTGCCAGCAGACAGGGGGACACCGGGGAGCTGTATTTT; CDR3aa: CASRQGDTGELYF
d_gene: TRBD2; j_gene: TRBJ2-1; v_gene: TRBV6-1; abundance: many; CDR3nt: TGTGCCAGCACCAACGCGGGGGTGCAGTTCTTC; CDR3aa: CASTNAGVQFF
d_gene: TRBD1; j_gene: TRBJ2-5; v_gene: TRBV12-5; abundance: many; CDR3nt: TGTGCTAGTGGTTTGGTCCGAGACAGGGGCTGGGGGACCCAGTACTTC; CDR3aa: CASGLVRDRGWGTQYF
d_gene: .; j_gene: TRBJ2-1; v_gene: TRBV12-3/TRBV12-4; abundance: .; CDR3nt: TGTGCCAGCAGTCGTGACGAGGGGTACGAGCAGTTCTTC; CDR3aa: CASSRDEGYEQFF
d_gene: TRBD2; j_gene: TRBJ2-3; v_gene: TRBV11-3; abundance: .; CDR3nt: TGTGCCAGCAGCTTGGACCCTAGCGGGAGTGGGAATACGCAGTATTTT; CDR3aa: CASSLDPSGSGNTQYF
d_gene: .; j_gene: TRBJ2-7; v_gene: TRBV6-6; abundance: .; CDR3nt: TGTGCCAGCAGTTACTCGGGGGGCATCTACGAGCAGTACTTC; CDR3aa: CASSYSGGIYEQYF
d_gene: .; j_gene: TRBJ1-5; v_gene: TRBV6-1; abundance: many; CDR3nt: TGTGCCAGTTCGGGACATTCGAATCAGCCCCAGCATTTT; CDR3aa: CASSGHSNQPQHF
d_gene: TRBD1; j_gene: TRBJ1-5; v_gene: TRBV6-5; abundance: .; CDR3nt: TGTGCCAGCAGTTACAATTCACCGGGACAGGGAGGGGGCAATCAGCCCCAGCATTTT; CDR3aa: CASSYNSPGQGGGNQPQHF
d_gene: .; j_gene: TRBJ1-2; v_gene: TRBV6-1; abundance: .; CDR3nt: TGTGCCAGCAGTGAAGCGCGGTCATTCTATGGCTACACCTTC; CDR3aa: CASSEARSFYGYTF
d_gene: .; j_gene: TRBJ2-3; v_gene: TRBV12-3/TRBV12-4; abundance: many; CDR3nt: TGTGCCAGCAACAAGATTGGGCTAGCGCGCACAGATACGCAGTATTTT; CDR3aa: CASNKIGLARTDTQYF
d_gene: TRBD1; j_gene: TRBJ2-1; v_gene: TRBV7-6; abundance: many; CDR3nt: TGTGCCAGCAGCACACCCGGGACAGGGAAAGAGCAGTTCTTC; CDR3aa: CASSTPGTGKEQFF
d_gene: .; j_gene: TRBJ2-7; v_gene: TRBV6-7; abundance: .; CDR3nt: TGTGCCAGCAGCACGGGTTACGAGCAGTACTTC; CDR3aa: CASSTGYEQYF
d_gene: .; j_gene: TRBJ1-1; v_gene: TRBV7-8; abundance: .; CDR3nt: TGTGCCAGCAGCTTAGGAATTGAGGAGAACACTGAAGCTTTCTTT; CDR3aa: CASSLGIEENTEAFF
d_gene: TRBD1; j_gene: TRBJ2-7; v_gene: TRBV7-2; abundance: .; CDR3nt: TGTGCCAGCAGCCCTGGACAGGGTCGCGAGCAGTACTTC; CDR3aa: CASSPGQGREQYF
d_gene: TRBD2; j_gene: TRBJ2-1; v_gene: TRBV11-2; abundance: .; CDR3nt: TGTGCCAGCAGCTTAGTATCGGGGGGAGGGACCTACGAGCAGTTCTTC; CDR3aa: CASSLVSGGGTYEQFF
d_gene: .; j_gene: TRBJ1-5; v_gene: TRBV7-8; abundance: many; CDR3nt: TGTGCCAGCAGCTCCGGGGCTCAGCCCCAGCATTTT; CDR3aa: CASSSGAQPQHF
d_gene: .; j_gene: TRBJ2-1; v_gene: TRBV6-6; abundance: .; CDR3nt: TGTGCCAGCACCGACCTAGGGGGGGGGGCTCGAGGCTACGAGCAGTTCTTC; CDR3aa: CASTDLGGGARGYEQFF
d_gene: .; j_gene: TRBJ1-1; v_gene: TRBV6-6; abundance: .; CDR3nt: TGTGCCAGCAGTTACTCAGGGATGAACACTGAAGCTTTCTTT; CDR3aa: CASSYSGMNTEAFF
d_gene: TRBD2; j_gene: TRBJ2-5; v_gene: TRBV7-9; abundance: medium-sized; CDR3nt: TGTGCCAGCAGCCCTGGACTAGCGGGCGGGCTTGAGACCCAGTACTTC; CDR3aa: CASSPGLAGGLETQYF
d_gene: .; j_gene: TRBJ2-3; v_gene: TRBV7-2; abundance: medium-sized; CDR3nt: TGTGCCAGCAGTTCAAGGGCCACATCAGATACGCAGTATTTT; CDR3aa: CASSSRATSDTQYF
d_gene: TRBD1; j_gene: TRBJ2-2; v_gene: TRBV6-6; abundance: .; CDR3nt: TGTGCCAGCAGCACGGGACAGGTGAACGGGGAGCTGTTTTTT; CDR3aa: CASSTGQVNGELFF
d_gene: .; j_gene: TRBJ2-1; v_gene: TRBV10-3; abundance: few; CDR3nt: TGTGCCATCAGTAATATTGCGATCTACGAGCAGTTCTTC; CDR3aa: CAISNIAIYEQFF